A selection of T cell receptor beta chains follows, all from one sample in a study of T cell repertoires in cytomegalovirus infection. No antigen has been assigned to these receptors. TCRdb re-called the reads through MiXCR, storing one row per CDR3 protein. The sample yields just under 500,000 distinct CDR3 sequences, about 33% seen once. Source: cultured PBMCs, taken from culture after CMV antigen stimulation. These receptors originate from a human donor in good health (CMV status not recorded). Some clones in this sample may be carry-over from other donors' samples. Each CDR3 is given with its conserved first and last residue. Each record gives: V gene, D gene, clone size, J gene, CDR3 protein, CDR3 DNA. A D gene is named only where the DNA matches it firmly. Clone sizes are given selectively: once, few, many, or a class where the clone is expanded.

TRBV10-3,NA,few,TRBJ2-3,CAISASDTQYF,TGTGCCATCAGTGCCTCAGATACGCAGTATTTT
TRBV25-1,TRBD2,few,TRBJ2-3,CASSTGLEITDTQYF,TGTGCCAGCAGTACTGGACTAGAAATAACAGATACGCAGTATTTT
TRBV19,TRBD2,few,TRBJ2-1,CASSIWGRADNEQFF,TGTGCCAGTAGTATATGGGGGAGGGCGGACAATGAGCAGTTCTTC
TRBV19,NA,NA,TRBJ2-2,CASRVMGSKNTGELFF,TGTGCCAGTAGAGTGATGGGTTCCAAGAACACCGGGGAGCTGTTTTTT
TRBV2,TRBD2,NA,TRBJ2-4,CASSKNGVAGLAKNIQYF,TGTGCCAGCAGTAAGAACGGCGTAGCGGGGCTAGCCAAAAACATTCAGTACTTC
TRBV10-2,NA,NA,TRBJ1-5,CASSESQGPQHF,TGCGCCAGCAGTGAGTCACAGGGGCCCCAGCATTTT
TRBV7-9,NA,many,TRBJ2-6,CASRRGGGIPPGANVLTF,TGTGCCAGTCGCCGGGGCGGTGGAATTCCCCCTGGGGCCAACGTCCTGACTTTC
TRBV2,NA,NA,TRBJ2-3,CASSVQRGTDTQYF,TGTGCCAGCAGTGTGCAGCGGGGCACAGATACGCAGTATTTT
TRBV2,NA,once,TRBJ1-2,CASTREAGYTF,TGTGCCAGCACCCGGGAGGCTGGCTACACCTTC
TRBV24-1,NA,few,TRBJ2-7,CATSDPPLGEQYF,TGTGCCACCAGTGACCCCCCGTTGGGGGAGCAGTACTTC
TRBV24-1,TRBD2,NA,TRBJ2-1,CATSDLAGGTEFF,TGTGCCACCAGTGATTTAGCGGGAGGGACGGAGTTCTTC
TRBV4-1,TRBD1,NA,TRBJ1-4,CASSQPDRGLGEKLFF,TGCGCCAGCAGCCAACCCGACAGGGGGTTGGGTGAAAAACTGTTTTTT
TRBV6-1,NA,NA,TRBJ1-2,CASSEGRGYGYTF,TGTGCCAGCAGTGAAGGTCGAGGATATGGCTACACCTTC
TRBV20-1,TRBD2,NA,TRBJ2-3,CSAQPERGTMNTQYF,TGCAGTGCCCAGCCCGAGCGGGGAACGATGAATACGCAGTATTTT
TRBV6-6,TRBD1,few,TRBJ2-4,CASSSPQGVVAKNIQYF,TGTGCCAGCAGTTCGCCACAGGGGGTGGTGGCCAAAAACATTCAGTACTTC
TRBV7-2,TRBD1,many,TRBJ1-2,CASSPDRGQRGYTF,TGTGCCAGCAGCCCGGACAGGGGCCAAAGGGGCTACACCTTC
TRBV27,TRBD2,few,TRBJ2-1,CASRTGLAGVEQFF,TGTGCCAGCAGAACCGGACTAGCGGGTGTTGAGCAGTTCTTC
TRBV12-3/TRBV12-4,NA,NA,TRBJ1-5,CASSSGAFNQPQHF,TGTGCCAGCAGTTCAGGGGCTTTCAATCAGCCCCAGCATTTT
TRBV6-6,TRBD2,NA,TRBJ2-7,CASSFGLAGDGYEQYF,TGTGCCAGCAGTTTCGGATTGGCGGGAGACGGGTACGAGCAGTACTTC
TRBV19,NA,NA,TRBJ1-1,CASSNGRRSTEAFF,TGTGCCAGTAGTAACGGCAGGAGGAGCACTGAAGCTTTCTTT
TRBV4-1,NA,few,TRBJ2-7,CASSQERDSAGEQYF,TGCGCCAGCAGCCAGGAACGGGACTCGGCGGGAGAGCAGTACTTC
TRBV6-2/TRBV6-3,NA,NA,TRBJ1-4,CASSYGGAREKLFF,TGTGCCAGCAGTTACGGGGGGGCGCGGGAAAAACTGTTTTTT
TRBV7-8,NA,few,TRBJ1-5,CASSSMSEGGTQPQHF,TGTGCCAGCAGCTCAATGTCGGAGGGGGGTACTCAGCCCCAGCATTTT
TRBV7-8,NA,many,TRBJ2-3,CASSTATGHRGDTQYF,TGTGCCAGCAGCACGGCGACAGGACATCGGGGGGATACGCAGTATTTT
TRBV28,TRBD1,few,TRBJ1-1,CASSLRGTGGTEAFF,TGTGCCAGCAGTTTACGAGGGACAGGGGGCACTGAAGCTTTCTTT
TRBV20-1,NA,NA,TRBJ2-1,CSAGRLVVGSQFF,TGCAGTGCTGGACGACTAGTTGTAGGTAGCCAGTTCTTC
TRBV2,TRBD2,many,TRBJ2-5,CASSRGLAGVEETQYF,TGTGCCAGCAGTCGCGGACTAGCGGGAGTGGAAGAGACCCAGTACTTC
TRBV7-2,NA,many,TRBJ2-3,CASSLEGPSVTQYF,TGTGCCAGCAGCTTAGAAGGACCTTCAGTTACGCAGTATTTT
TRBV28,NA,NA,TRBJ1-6,CASSFGRARNNSPLHF,TGTGCCAGCAGTTTTGGTAGGGCCAGGAATAATTCACCCCTCCACTTT
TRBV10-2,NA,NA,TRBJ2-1,CASNPEFSYNEQFF,TGCGCCAGCAATCCGGAATTCTCCTACAATGAGCAGTTCTTC
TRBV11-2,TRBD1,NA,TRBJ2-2,CASSSTRTGLNTGELFF,TGTGCCAGCAGCTCCACTCGGACAGGGCTAAACACCGGGGAGCTGTTTTTT
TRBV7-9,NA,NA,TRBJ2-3,CASSHPQGRDIPDTQYF,TGTGCCAGCAGCCACCCGCAGGGGAGGGACATTCCAGATACGCAGTATTTT
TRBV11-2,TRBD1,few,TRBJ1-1,CASSLTGGVSLNTEAFF,TGTGCCAGCAGCTTAACAGGGGGCGTCTCCTTGAACACTGAAGCTTTCTTT